This T cell receptor (beta chain) was found in a study of shared clonotypes between healthy human individuals. In germline, CDR1 is SGHRS, CDR2 YFSETQ. The CDR3 length is 16 residues. The V gene end was trimmed by 3 bases and the J gene end by 3 bases; junction bases not matched to a gene: 7. General study results and limits: Between several donors, naive CD4 clonotypes were shared at a level of approximately 5%. Limitation of the genetic and exposure-history diversity represented came from the few donors.

Over several immunoSEQ plates, each subset's genomic DNA was distributed in even portions. Sequencing used immunoSEQ multiplex PCR; TCRdb keeps in-frame clones, though not all of them. The sample includes some 1 million clones, about 75% of them seen just once. Notes on this clone: Its antigen is unknown.

This rearrangement joins TRBV5-1 to TRBJ2-2; 8 bases agree with TRBD2. The source material was memory CD4+ T cells sorted from blood. Subset given: CD45RA-negative fraction. The clonotype originates from a man between 18 and 29 years old in good health. CDR3 nucleotides: TGCGCCAGCAGCTCCCTAGCGGGTGTGGACACCGGGGAGCTGTTTTTT. It specifies CASSSLAGVDTGELFF.